This entry concerns a single T cell receptor beta chain. The data originate from a study of shared clonotypes between healthy human individuals. Here immunoSEQ multiplex PCR was the method, and the copy in TCRdb shows in-frame clones only, minus some. The sample holds roughly 2,000,000 clones, approximately 94% seen once. It was CD45RO-negative cells, positively selected for CCR7, that made up naive CD8 cells, with terminally differentiated effector memory CD45RA+ cells excluded. Sequencing was performed on naive CD8+ T cells sorted from blood. This clonotype originated in a man aged 18 to 29 in good health.

The CDR3 DNA is TGCGCCAGCAGCCAAGATCGTGGGACTTACTCCTACGAGCAGTACTTC. It translates to CASSQDRGTYSYEQYF. This chain connects TRBV4-3 to TRBJ2-7, with a weak D call TRBD2 (6 bases). Germline CDR1 and CDR2: LGHNA and YSLEER. V lost 0 bases and J 0 bases, leaving 12 bases between the germline ends. The CDR3 is 16 residues long.